A selection of T cell receptor beta chains follows, all from one sample in a study of early T cells in non-severe SARS-CoV-2 infection. TCRdb redid the calling of the 5' RACE reads with MiXCR, one entry per CDR3 protein. Of approximately 90,000 distinct CDR3 sequences detected, roughly 15% appear once; the ten largest clones hold about 4.7%. This specimen consisted of whole blood, obtained at baseline. All receptors derive from an adult who was a healthcare worker with PCR-confirmed SARS-CoV-2 infection or an uninfected control (not recorded which). Both conserved end residues are part of each CDR3. A D gene is named only where the DNA matches it firmly. Clone size is not always given. Where it is, it says once, few, many or a class for expanded clones.

clone size: NA
D gene: TRBD2
V gene: TRBV12-3/TRBV12-4
J gene: TRBJ2-1
CDR3 protein: CASSTGTSGRSVQFF
CDR3 DNA: TGTGCCAGCAGCACCGGGACTAGCGGGAGAAGTGTGCAGTTCTTC

clone size: many
D gene: NA
V gene: TRBV25-1
J gene: TRBJ2-1
CDR3 protein: CASSELGGRGQFF
CDR3 DNA: TGTGCCAGCAGTGAACTGGGGGGCAGGGGGCAGTTCTTC

clone size: NA
D gene: NA
V gene: TRBV28
J gene: TRBJ2-7
CDR3 protein: CATGHSPYEQYF
CDR3 DNA: TGTGCCACAGGCCATAGTCCCTACGAGCAGTACTTC

clone size: few
D gene: TRBD2
V gene: TRBV2
J gene: TRBJ2-3
CDR3 protein: CASRLGLALITDTQYF
CDR3 DNA: TGTGCCAGCAGGTTGGGACTAGCGTTGATCACAGATACGCAGTATTTT

clone size: many
D gene: NA
V gene: TRBV4-1
J gene: TRBJ1-5
CDR3 protein: CASSHSYSTFSQPQHF
CDR3 DNA: TGCGCCAGCAGCCATTCGTACAGTACATTTTCTCAGCCCCAGCATTTT

clone size: few
D gene: TRBD2
V gene: TRBV28
J gene: TRBJ2-7
CDR3 protein: CASSSGRPSGSGADYYEQYF
CDR3 DNA: TGTGCCAGCAGTTCCGGGCGGCCTAGCGGGTCCGGGGCCGATTACTACGAGCAGTACTTC

clone size: many
D gene: NA
V gene: TRBV20-1
J gene: TRBJ2-1
CDR3 protein: CSARDRRSGFYNEQFF
CDR3 DNA: TGCAGTGCTAGAGATAGAAGGAGCGGGTTCTACAATGAGCAGTTCTTC

clone size: NA
D gene: NA
V gene: TRBV15
J gene: TRBJ1-1
CDR3 protein: CATSGRLTGNTEAFF
CDR3 DNA: TGTGCCACCAGCGGGCGATTGACAGGGAACACTGAAGCTTTCTTT

clone size: few
D gene: NA
V gene: TRBV28
J gene: TRBJ1-5
CDR3 protein: CASSSGDQPQHF
CDR3 DNA: TGTGCCAGCAGCTCGGGTGATCAGCCCCAGCATTTT

clone size: few
D gene: TRBD1
V gene: TRBV5-1
J gene: TRBJ1-2
CDR3 protein: CASSLEQGAYSGYTF
CDR3 DNA: TGCGCCAGCAGCTTGGAACAGGGGGCTTATAGTGGCTACACCTTC

clone size: few
D gene: NA
V gene: TRBV10-2
J gene: TRBJ2-3
CDR3 protein: CASAQRVRGSTDTQYF
CDR3 DNA: TGCGCCAGCGCCCAACGAGTGAGAGGAAGCACAGATACGCAGTATTTT

clone size: NA
D gene: TRBD1
V gene: TRBV7-6
J gene: TRBJ2-7
CDR3 protein: CASSLEPGTGAYEQYF
CDR3 DNA: TGTGCCAGCAGCTTAGAGCCCGGGACAGGGGCCTACGAGCAGTACTTC

clone size: few
D gene: TRBD2
V gene: TRBV20-1
J gene: TRBJ2-3
CDR3 protein: CSARDPRLAGTDTQYF
CDR3 DNA: TGCAGTGCTAGAGATCCCCGGCTAGCGGGCACAGATACGCAGTATTTT

clone size: NA
D gene: TRBD1
V gene: TRBV7-9
J gene: TRBJ2-7
CDR3 protein: CASSGRSSGTGSYEQYF
CDR3 DNA: TGTGCCAGCAGCGGCCGCTCCTCCGGGACAGGGTCCTACGAGCAGTACTTC

clone size: few
D gene: TRBD1
V gene: TRBV6-2/TRBV6-3
J gene: TRBJ1-5
CDR3 protein: CASSDRVGGGQPQHF
CDR3 DNA: TGTGCCAGCAGTGACAGGGTAGGAGGAGGGCAGCCCCAGCATTTT

clone size: NA
D gene: TRBD2
V gene: TRBV4-3
J gene: TRBJ2-4
CDR3 protein: CASSPQRASGGSLAKNIQYF
CDR3 DNA: TGCGCCAGCAGCCCCCAAAGGGCTAGCGGTGGGTCCCTGGCCAAAAACATTCAGTACTTC

clone size: few
D gene: TRBD1
V gene: TRBV10-3
J gene: TRBJ1-2
CDR3 protein: CAISGTGDGYTF
CDR3 DNA: TGTGCCATCAGTGGGACAGGTGACGGCTACACCTTC

clone size: NA
D gene: NA
V gene: TRBV20-1
J gene: TRBJ2-5
CDR3 protein: CSARDLGDPVQETQYF
CDR3 DNA: TGCAGTGCTAGAGATTTAGGGGATCCAGTACAAGAGACCCAGTACTTC

clone size: few
D gene: TRBD2
V gene: TRBV20-1
J gene: TRBJ2-3
CDR3 protein: CSATTSGRTWVTDTQYF
CDR3 DNA: TGCAGTGCTACGACTAGCGGGAGGACCTGGGTCACAGATACGCAGTATTTT

clone size: few
D gene: TRBD2
V gene: TRBV20-1
J gene: TRBJ2-3
CDR3 protein: CSADGDAGTRSSSTDTQYF
CDR3 DNA: TGCAGTGCAGACGGGGACGCCGGGACTAGAAGTAGTAGCACAGATACGCAGTATTTT

clone size: NA
D gene: NA
V gene: TRBV28
J gene: TRBJ2-1
CDR3 protein: CASSLHSSYNEQFF
CDR3 DNA: TGTGCCAGCAGTCTACATAGCTCCTACAATGAGCAGTTCTTC

clone size: NA
D gene: TRBD2
V gene: TRBV28
J gene: TRBJ2-7
CDR3 protein: CASNSGQLHEQYF
CDR3 DNA: TGTGCCAGCAATAGCGGGCAACTCCACGAGCAGTACTTC

clone size: many
D gene: NA
V gene: TRBV20-1
J gene: TRBJ2-7
CDR3 protein: CSARRVGSYEQYF
CDR3 DNA: TGCAGTGCTAGGAGGGTAGGCTCCTACGAGCAGTACTTC

clone size: NA
D gene: NA
V gene: TRBV6-6
J gene: TRBJ1-1
CDR3 protein: CASSYQGNTEAFF
CDR3 DNA: TGTGCCAGCAGTTATCAAGGGAACACTGAAGCTTTCTTT

clone size: many
D gene: NA
V gene: TRBV2
J gene: TRBJ2-1
CDR3 protein: CASNGWAGQNEQFF
CDR3 DNA: TGTGCCAGCAATGGATGGGCCGGTCAAAATGAGCAGTTCTTC

clone size: NA
D gene: TRBD2
V gene: TRBV11-2
J gene: TRBJ2-7
CDR3 protein: CASSLGRGLQAGEQYF
CDR3 DNA: TGTGCCAGCAGCTTAGGTAGGGGACTCCAAGCGGGAGAGCAGTACTTC

clone size: few
D gene: NA
V gene: TRBV9
J gene: TRBJ2-5
CDR3 protein: CASSVGGTQETQYF
CDR3 DNA: TGTGCCAGCAGCGTAGGCGGGACCCAAGAGACCCAGTACTTC

clone size: NA
D gene: NA
V gene: TRBV28
J gene: TRBJ2-1
CDR3 protein: CASFVGQFF
CDR3 DNA: TGTGCCAGCTTCGTCGGGCAGTTCTTC

clone size: NA
D gene: NA
V gene: TRBV7-9
J gene: TRBJ2-7
CDR3 protein: CASSFSPSEQYF
CDR3 DNA: TGTGCCAGCAGCTTTAGCCCGTCCGAGCAGTACTTC

clone size: many
D gene: NA
V gene: TRBV7-8
J gene: TRBJ2-1
CDR3 protein: CASSSMTTVGEQFF
CDR3 DNA: TGTGCCAGCAGCTCCATGACAACGGTCGGTGAGCAGTTCTTC

clone size: NA
D gene: NA
V gene: TRBV18
J gene: TRBJ2-1
CDR3 protein: CASSPIAADEQFF
CDR3 DNA: TGTGCCAGCTCACCCATCGCCGCGGATGAGCAGTTCTTC

clone size: few
D gene: NA
V gene: TRBV12-3/TRBV12-4
J gene: TRBJ1-1
CDR3 protein: CASSLAARTEAFF
CDR3 DNA: TGTGCCAGCAGTTTAGCGGCGAGGACTGAAGCTTTCTTT

clone size: few
D gene: NA
V gene: TRBV6-2/TRBV6-3
J gene: TRBJ1-5
CDR3 protein: CASSQRGDWQPQHF
CDR3 DNA: TGTGCCAGCAGCCAAAGGGGGGATTGGCAGCCCCAGCATTTT

clone size: many
D gene: TRBD1
V gene: TRBV12-3/TRBV12-4
J gene: TRBJ2-6
CDR3 protein: CASSSGTGAGANVLTF
CDR3 DNA: TGTGCCAGCAGTTCCGGGACAGGGGCTGGGGCCAACGTCCTGACTTTC

clone size: few
D gene: TRBD1
V gene: TRBV7-9
J gene: TRBJ1-2
CDR3 protein: CASSSTGEVYGYTF
CDR3 DNA: TGTGCCAGCAGCTCGACAGGGGAGGTATATGGCTACACCTTC

clone size: NA
D gene: TRBD2
V gene: TRBV5-4
J gene: TRBJ2-7
CDR3 protein: CASSLDLAGGPYEQYF
CDR3 DNA: TGTGCCAGCAGCTTGGATCTCGCGGGAGGGCCCTACGAGCAGTACTTC

clone size: few
D gene: NA
V gene: TRBV27
J gene: TRBJ2-7
CDR3 protein: CASSLPTPTYEQYF
CDR3 DNA: TGTGCCAGCAGTTTACCTACACCTACCTACGAGCAGTACTTC

clone size: NA
D gene: NA
V gene: TRBV5-1
J gene: TRBJ1-4
CDR3 protein: CASSPIGDGNEKLFF
CDR3 DNA: TGCGCCAGCAGCCCTATCGGGGACGGGAATGAAAAACTGTTTTTT

clone size: few
D gene: TRBD2
V gene: TRBV20-1
J gene: TRBJ2-5
CDR3 protein: CSAHGLAGETQYF
CDR3 DNA: TGCAGTGCTCACGGACTAGCCGGAGAGACCCAGTACTTC

clone size: few
D gene: NA
V gene: TRBV6-1
J gene: TRBJ2-3
CDR3 protein: CASSTWTSTDTQYF
CDR3 DNA: TGTGCCAGCAGTACTTGGACCAGCACAGATACGCAGTATTTT

clone size: few
D gene: NA
V gene: TRBV3-2
J gene: TRBJ2-1
CDR3 protein: CASSQGTSGRLNEQFF
CDR3 DNA: TGTGCCAGCAGCCAAGGTACTAGCGGGAGGCTTAATGAGCAGTTCTTC

clone size: NA
D gene: NA
V gene: TRBV3-2
J gene: TRBJ2-5
CDR3 protein: CASSRRGQADQETQYF
CDR3 DNA: TGTGCCAGCAGCCGTCGGGGACAGGCGGACCAAGAGACCCAGTACTTC

clone size: many
D gene: NA
V gene: TRBV7-9
J gene: TRBJ2-3
CDR3 protein: CASGTEFDTDTQYF
CDR3 DNA: TGTGCCAGCGGAACAGAGTTCGACACAGATACGCAGTATTTT

clone size: NA
D gene: TRBD1
V gene: TRBV24-1
J gene: TRBJ1-3
CDR3 protein: CATSEGMGQGRNTIYF
CDR3 DNA: TGTGCCACCAGTGAAGGCATGGGACAGGGCAGAAACACCATATATTTT

clone size: few
D gene: NA
V gene: TRBV18
J gene: TRBJ2-7
CDR3 protein: CASSPREGSYEQYF
CDR3 DNA: TGTGCCAGCTCACCTCGAGAGGGATCCTACGAGCAGTACTTC

clone size: few
D gene: NA
V gene: TRBV4-1
J gene: TRBJ2-7
CDR3 protein: CASSQEGSSYEQYF
CDR3 DNA: TGCGCCAGCAGCCAAGAGGGCTCTTCGTACGAGCAGTACTTC